This T cell receptor beta chain was captured in a study of T-cell memory formation after mild COVID-19. Broader study findings: Clones that contracted from day 15 to 85 were balanced CD4/CD8, while later expanders leaned CD4+.

TCRdb re-analysed the 5' RACE reads in MiXCR, keeping a single row per CDR3 protein. The sample contains about 470,000 distinct CDR3 sequences, around 27% of which appear only once. The CDR3 contains 14 residues. Germline CDR1 is SGHVS and CDR2 is FQNEAQ. V was clipped by 1 base and J by 1 base, with 5 bases between them. On this clonotype: The antigen is not known.

This chain connects TRBV7-8 to TRBJ2-1; no definite D call. Sequenced material: PBMCs or a T cell subset sorted from them (not recorded which). This TCR derives from an adult woman who had mild COVID-19 (a few samples of this study predate the infection). Cell type and time point are not known. The CDR3 is CASSLERSYNEQFF. Here the CDR3 DNA reads TGTGCCAGCAGCTTAGAACGGTCCTACAATGAGCAGTTCTTC. Drawing the rest from reference TRBV7-8 and TRBJ2-1, the complete variable domain is GAGVSQSPRYKVAKRGQDVALRCDPISGHVSLFWYQQALGQGPEFLTYFQNEAQLDKSGLPSDRFFAERPEGSVSTLKIQRTQQEDSAVYLCASSLERSYNEQFFGPGTRLTVL.